One TCR beta chain is described in this entry. Its antigen is currently not known. There are no base qualities to consult, and no much larger clone falls within one base. The data were taken from a study of T cell responses to AZD1222 COVID-19 vaccine (dated by TCRdb to the early 2020s). Notes on the research overall: AZD1222 recipients whose second dose came at about 4 weeks and those whose second dose came at about 12 weeks were combined into one group, since spike-specific TCR depth and breadth did not differ between the two schedules. A total of about 230 trial participants underwent TCR sequencing, of whom some 210 received two doses of AZD1222 and some 25 received two doses of the MenACWY control vaccine. Trial participants were enrolled into age subgroups of 18-55, 56-69 and 70-plus years, which contained around 150, 29 and 61 TCR-sequenced participants, respectively. What the research found in general, with its limitations: Vaccine-associated CD4 TCRs spanned the whole spike protein, with dominant responses in regions 160-218 and 743-854. After two AZD1222 doses, both the breadth and the depth of spike-specific TCRs were significantly higher than at day 0 and than in MenACWY recipients. Most participants were white British and females outnumbered males, and the authors suggested that clonal diversity may have been underestimated. Nearly half of unique spike-specific TCRs reportedly recognized epitopes outside regions mutated in the B.1.351 and B.1.1.7 variants. Conclusions about previously exposed vaccinees are limited because only five to seven AZD1222 recipients were SARS-CoV-2 seropositive at baseline. Because no day 14 peak-response samples were available, the repertoires could be characterized only after the peak T cell response. In the small 56-69-year group, the increase in depth fell short of significance, most likely because of low power.

The CDR3 regions of human TCRbeta chains were analyzed by immunosequencing. Processing in the source paper ran as follows. Repertoire TCRs were checked for matches against a reference library of SARS-CoV-2-specific TCRs that had been generated using the MIRA antigen-specificity platform. Breadth was defined as the fraction of unique TCRs that were SARS-CoV-2-associated, and depth was defined as the fraction of total T cells that were SARS-CoV-2-associated. Each spike-specific TCR was assigned to its reactive spike region and to a CD4 or CD8 class using the MIRA data. Log10-transformed breadth and depth values were compared by one-way ANOVA with Sidak's multiple comparisons tests. The immuneACCESS repertoire file appears here via TCRdb, limited to in-frame rearrangements. These files lack a portion of the clones; in checked studies, under half of the deficit traces to unresolved V genes, and the cause of the others is not known. V and J calls and clone size are as listed in that table; D and trimming were resolved from the DNA. The sample contains about 200,000 clones, just over 85% of them found a single time. The ten top clones hold about 8% of the sample.

CDR1 ENHRY and CDR2 SYGVKD were looked up in the germline V gene. The CDR3 sequence holds 13 residues, the cysteine and phenylalanine included. Only the CDR3 region is kept as DNA, spanning 39 bases read in frame from base 1. In the paper's terms, the time point label means: baseline before first vaccination. Vaccinee samples came from UK trials COV001 and COV002, including a single-blind randomized controlled phase 2/3 trial of AZD1222 (ChAdOx1 nCoV-19) in healthy adults. Trial participant PBMC samples were collected at day 0 and day 28 after the second dose for TCRbeta chain sequencing. The chain links TRBV10-3 with TRBJ2-1; tentative D gene TRBD2, with 7 bases matching. The clonotype comes from an adult in good health. The sample here was peripheral blood, taken on day 0 of AZD1222 vaccination. The DNA sequence reads TGTGCTCTCAGGGGAGGGATCCGGAATGAGCAGTTCTTC. It translates to CALRGGIRNEQFF.